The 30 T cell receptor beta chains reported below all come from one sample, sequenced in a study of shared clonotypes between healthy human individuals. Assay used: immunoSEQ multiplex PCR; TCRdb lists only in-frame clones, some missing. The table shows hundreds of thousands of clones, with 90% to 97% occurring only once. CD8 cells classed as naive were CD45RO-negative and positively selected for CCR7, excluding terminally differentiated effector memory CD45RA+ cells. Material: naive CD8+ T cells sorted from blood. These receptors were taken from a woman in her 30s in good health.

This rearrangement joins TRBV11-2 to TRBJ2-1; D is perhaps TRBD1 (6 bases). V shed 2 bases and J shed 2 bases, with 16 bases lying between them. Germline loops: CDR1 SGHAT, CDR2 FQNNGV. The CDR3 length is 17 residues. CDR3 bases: TGTGCCAGCAGCTTACTACCAGGGGATCGGGCCTACAATGAGCAGTTCTTC. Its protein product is CASSLLPGDRAYNEQFF.

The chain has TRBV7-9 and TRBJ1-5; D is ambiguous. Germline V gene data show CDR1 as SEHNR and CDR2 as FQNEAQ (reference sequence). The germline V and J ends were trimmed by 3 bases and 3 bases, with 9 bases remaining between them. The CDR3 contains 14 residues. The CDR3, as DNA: TGTGCCAGCAGCTTCCCCGGGGACAATCAGCCCCAGCATTTT. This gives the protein CASSFPGDNQPQHF.

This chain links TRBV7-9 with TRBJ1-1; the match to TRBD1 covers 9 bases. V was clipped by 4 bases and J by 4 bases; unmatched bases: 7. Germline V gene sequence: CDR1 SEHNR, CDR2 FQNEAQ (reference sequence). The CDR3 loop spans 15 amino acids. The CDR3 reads CASSSADRGFTEAFF. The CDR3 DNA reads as TGTGCCAGCAGCTCCGCGGACAGGGGTTTCACTGAAGCTTTCTTT.

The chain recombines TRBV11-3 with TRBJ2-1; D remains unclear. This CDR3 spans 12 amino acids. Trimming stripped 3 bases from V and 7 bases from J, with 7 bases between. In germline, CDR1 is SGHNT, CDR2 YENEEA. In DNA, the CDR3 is TGTGCCAGCAGCTTGGACGGGAATGAGCAGTTCTTC. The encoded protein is CASSLDGNEQFF.

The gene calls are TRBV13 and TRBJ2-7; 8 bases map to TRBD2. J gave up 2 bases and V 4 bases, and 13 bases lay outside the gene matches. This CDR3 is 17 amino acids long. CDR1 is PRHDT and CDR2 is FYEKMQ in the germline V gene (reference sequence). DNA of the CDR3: TGTGCCAGCAGCTCCCCCCATACTAGCGGACCACCCTACGAGCAGTACTTC. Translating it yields CASSSPHTSGPPYEQYF.

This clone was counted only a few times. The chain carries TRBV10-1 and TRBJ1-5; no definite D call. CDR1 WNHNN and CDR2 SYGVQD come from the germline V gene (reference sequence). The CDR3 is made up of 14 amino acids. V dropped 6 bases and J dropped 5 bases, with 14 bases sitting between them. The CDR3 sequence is CASSREKVHQPQHF. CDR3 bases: TGCGCCAGCAGCCGAGAGAAGGTCCATCAGCCCCAGCATTTT.

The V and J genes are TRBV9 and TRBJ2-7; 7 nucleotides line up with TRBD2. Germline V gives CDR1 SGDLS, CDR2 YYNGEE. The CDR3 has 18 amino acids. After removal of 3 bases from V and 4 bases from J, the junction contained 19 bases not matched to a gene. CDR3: CASSAAVLMSGVGYEQYF. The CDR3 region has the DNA TGTGCCAGCAGCGCCGCGGTTCTTATGAGCGGGGTAGGTTACGAGCAGTACTTC.

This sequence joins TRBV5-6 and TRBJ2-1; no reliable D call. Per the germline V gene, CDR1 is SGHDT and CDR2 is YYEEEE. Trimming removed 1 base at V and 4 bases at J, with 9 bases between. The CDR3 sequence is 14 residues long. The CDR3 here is CASSLIAAYNEQFF. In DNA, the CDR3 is TGTGCCAGCAGCTTGATTGCAGCTTACAATGAGCAGTTCTTC.

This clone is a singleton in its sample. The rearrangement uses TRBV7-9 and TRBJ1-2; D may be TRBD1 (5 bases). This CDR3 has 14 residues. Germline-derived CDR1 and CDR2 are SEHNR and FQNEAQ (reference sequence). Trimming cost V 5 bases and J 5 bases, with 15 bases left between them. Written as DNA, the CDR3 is TGTGCCAGCAGCCCCGGGGGACTCTATTATGGCTACACCTTC. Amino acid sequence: CASSPGGLYYGYTF.

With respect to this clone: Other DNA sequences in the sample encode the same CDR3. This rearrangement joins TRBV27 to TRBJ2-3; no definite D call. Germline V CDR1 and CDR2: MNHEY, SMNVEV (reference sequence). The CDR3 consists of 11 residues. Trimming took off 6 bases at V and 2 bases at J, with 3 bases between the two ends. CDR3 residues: CASRTTDTQYF. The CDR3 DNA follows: TGTGCCAGCAGGACCACAGATACGCAGTATTTT.

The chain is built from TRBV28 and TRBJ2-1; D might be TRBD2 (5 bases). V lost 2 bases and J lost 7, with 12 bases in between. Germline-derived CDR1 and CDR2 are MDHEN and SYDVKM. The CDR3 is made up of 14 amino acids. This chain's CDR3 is CASSLEGTHNEQFF. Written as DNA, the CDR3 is TGTGCCAGCAGTTTAGAGGGTACCCATAATGAGCAGTTCTTC.

CDR3 nucleotides: TGTGCCAGCAGGGGACCGGGACTAGCGGACGAGACCCAGTACTTC. This gives the protein CASRGPGLADETQYF. The rearrangement joins TRBV7-8 to TRBJ2-5; 11 bases are shared with TRBD2. Trimming removed 6 bases from V and 5 bases from J; junction bases left unmatched: 8. The CDR3 runs to 15 residues. Germline V gene data show CDR1 as SGHVS and CDR2 as FQNEAQ.

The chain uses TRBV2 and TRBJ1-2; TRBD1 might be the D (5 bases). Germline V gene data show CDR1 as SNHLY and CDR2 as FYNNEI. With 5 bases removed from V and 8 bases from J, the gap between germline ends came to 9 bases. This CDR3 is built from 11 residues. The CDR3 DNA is TGTGCCAGCAGTCGGGAGGGGGGCTACACCTTC. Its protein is CASSREGGYTF.

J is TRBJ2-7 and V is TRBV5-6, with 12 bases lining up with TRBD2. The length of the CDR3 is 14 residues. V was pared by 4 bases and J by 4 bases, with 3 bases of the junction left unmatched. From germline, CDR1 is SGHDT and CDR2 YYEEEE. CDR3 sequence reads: CASSETSGRYEQYF. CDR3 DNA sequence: TGTGCCAGCAGCGAAACTAGCGGGAGGTACGAGCAGTACTTC.

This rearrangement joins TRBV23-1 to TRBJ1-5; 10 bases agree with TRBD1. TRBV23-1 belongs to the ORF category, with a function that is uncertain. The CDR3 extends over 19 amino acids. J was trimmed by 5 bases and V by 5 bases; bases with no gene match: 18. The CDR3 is CASSLRSRGDRGRDQPQHF. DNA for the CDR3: TGCGCCAGCAGTTTGAGGTCCCGTGGGGACAGGGGTCGCGATCAGCCCCAGCATTTT.

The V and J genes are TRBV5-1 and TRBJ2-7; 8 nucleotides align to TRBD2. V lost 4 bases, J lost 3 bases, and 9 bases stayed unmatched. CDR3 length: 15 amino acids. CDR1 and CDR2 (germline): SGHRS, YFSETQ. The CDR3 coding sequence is TGCGCCAGCAGCCCTTATAGCGGGGACCTCTACGAGCAGTACTTC. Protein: CASSPYSGDLYEQYF. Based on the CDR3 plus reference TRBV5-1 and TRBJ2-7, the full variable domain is KAGVTQTPRYLIKTRGQQVTLSCSPISGHRSVSWYQQTPGQGLQFLFEYFSETQRNKGNFPGRFSGRQFSNSRSEMNVSTLELGDSALYLCASSPYSGDLYEQYFGPGTRLTVT.

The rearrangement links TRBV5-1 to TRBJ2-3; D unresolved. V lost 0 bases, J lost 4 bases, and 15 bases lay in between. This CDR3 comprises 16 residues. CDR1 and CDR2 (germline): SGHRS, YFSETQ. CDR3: CASSLGATPTADTQYF. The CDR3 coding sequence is TGCGCCAGCAGCTTGGGTGCAACCCCGACGGCAGATACGCAGTATTTT. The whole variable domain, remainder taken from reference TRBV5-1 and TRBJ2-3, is KAGVTQTPRYLIKTRGQQVTLSCSPISGHRSVSWYQQTPGQGLQFLFEYFSETQRNKGNFPGRFSGRQFSNSRSEMNVSTLELGDSALYLCASSLGATPTADTQYFGPGTRLTVL.

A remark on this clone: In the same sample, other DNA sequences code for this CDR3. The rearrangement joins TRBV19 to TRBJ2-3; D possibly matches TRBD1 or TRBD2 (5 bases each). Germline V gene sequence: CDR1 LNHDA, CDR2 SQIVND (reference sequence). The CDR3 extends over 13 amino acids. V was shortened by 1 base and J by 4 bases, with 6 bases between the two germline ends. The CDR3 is CASSIGGPDTQYF. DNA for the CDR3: TGTGCCAGTAGTATAGGGGGACCAGATACGCAGTATTTT.

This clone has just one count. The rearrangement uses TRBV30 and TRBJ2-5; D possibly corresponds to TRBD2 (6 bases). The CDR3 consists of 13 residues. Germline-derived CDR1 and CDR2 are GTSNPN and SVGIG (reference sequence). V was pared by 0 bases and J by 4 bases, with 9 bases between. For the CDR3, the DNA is TGTGCCTGGAGTGTGACTAGTTTAGAGACCCAGTACTTC. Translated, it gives CAWSVTSLETQYF.

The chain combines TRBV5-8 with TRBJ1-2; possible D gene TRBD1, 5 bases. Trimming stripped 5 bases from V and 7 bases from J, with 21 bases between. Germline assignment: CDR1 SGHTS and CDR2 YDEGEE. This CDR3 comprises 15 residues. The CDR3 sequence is CASRLKLEGPAGYTF. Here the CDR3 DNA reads TGTGCCAGCAGACTGAAGCTTGAGGGGCCCGCTGGCTACACCTTC.

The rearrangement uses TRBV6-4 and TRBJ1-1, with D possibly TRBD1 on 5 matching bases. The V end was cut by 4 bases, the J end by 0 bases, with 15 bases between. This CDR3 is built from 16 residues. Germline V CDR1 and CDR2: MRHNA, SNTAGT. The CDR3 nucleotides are TGTGCCAGCAGTGCGAGGGGAAGGGGCATGAACACTGAAGCTTTCTTT. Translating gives CASSARGRGMNTEAFF.

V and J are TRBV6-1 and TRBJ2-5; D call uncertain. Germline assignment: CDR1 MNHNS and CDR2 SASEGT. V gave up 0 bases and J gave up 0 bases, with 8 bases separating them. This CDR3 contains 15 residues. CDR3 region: CASSEAGSYQETQYF. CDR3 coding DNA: TGTGCCAGCAGTGAAGCGGGTAGCTACCAAGAGACCCAGTACTTC.

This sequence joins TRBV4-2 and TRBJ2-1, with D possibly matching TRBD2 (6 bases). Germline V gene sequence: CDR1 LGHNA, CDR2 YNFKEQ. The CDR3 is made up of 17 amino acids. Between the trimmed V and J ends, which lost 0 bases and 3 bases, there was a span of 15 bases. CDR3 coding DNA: TGTGCCAGCAGCCAAGATCTGGGGCTAGCGATCTACAATGAGCAGTTCTTC. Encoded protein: CASSQDLGLAIYNEQFF.

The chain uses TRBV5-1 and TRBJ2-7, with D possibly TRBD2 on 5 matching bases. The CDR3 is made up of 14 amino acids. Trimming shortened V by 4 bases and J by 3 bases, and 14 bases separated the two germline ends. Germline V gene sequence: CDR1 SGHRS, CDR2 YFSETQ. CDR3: CASSQAEVVYEQYF. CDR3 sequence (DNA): TGCGCCAGCAGCCAAGCGGAGGTGGTCTACGAGCAGTACTTC.

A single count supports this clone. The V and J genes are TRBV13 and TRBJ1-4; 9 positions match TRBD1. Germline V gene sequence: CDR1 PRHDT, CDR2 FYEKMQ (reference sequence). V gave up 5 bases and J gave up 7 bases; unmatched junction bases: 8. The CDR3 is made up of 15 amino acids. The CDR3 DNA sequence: TGTGCCAGCAGCACGCGGACAGGGGACGGTGAAAAACTGTTTTTT. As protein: CASSTRTGDGEKLFF.

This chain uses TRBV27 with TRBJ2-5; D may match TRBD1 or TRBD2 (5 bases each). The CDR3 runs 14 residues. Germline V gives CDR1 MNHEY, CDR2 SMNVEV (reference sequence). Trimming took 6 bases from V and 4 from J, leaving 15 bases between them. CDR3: CASSLGTRGETQYF. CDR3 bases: TGTGCCAGCAGCCTTGGGACGAGGGGAGAGACCCAGTACTTC.

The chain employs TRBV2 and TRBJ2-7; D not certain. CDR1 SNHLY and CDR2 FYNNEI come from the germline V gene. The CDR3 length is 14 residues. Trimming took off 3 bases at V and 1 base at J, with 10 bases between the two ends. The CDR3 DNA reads TGTGCCAGCAGTGATGAAGTAGGATCCTACGAGCAGTACTTC. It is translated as CASSDEVGSYEQYF.

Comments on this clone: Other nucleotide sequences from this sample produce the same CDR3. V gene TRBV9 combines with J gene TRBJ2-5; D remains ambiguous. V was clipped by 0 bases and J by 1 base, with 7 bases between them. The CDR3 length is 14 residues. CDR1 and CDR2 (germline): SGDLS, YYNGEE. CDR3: CASSVGGTQETQYF. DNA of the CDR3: TGTGCCAGCAGCGTAGGTGGAACCCAAGAGACCCAGTACTTC.

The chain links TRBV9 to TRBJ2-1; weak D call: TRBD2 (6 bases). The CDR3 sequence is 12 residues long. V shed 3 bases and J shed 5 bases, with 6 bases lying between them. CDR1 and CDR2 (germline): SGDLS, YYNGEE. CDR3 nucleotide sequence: TGTGCCAGCAGCGGGACTAACAATGAGCAGTTCTTC. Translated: CASSGTNNEQFF.

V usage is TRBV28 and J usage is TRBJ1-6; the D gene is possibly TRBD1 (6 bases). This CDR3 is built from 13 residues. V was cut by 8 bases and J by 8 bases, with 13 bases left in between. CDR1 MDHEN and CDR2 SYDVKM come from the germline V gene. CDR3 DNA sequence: TGTGCCAGCGCCACAGGGATCTATTCACCCCTCCACTTT. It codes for CASATGIYSPLHF.